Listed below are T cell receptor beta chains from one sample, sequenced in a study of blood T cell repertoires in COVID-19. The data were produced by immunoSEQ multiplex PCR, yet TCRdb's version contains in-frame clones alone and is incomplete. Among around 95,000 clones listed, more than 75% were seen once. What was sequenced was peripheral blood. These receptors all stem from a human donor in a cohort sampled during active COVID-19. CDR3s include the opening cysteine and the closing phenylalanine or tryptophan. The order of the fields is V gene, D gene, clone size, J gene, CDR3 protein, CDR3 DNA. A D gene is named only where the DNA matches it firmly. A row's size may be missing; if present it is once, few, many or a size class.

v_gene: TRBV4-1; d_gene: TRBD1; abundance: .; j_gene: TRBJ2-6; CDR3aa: CASSPTNPRTGDPSGANVLTF; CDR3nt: TGCGCCAGCAGCCCCACAAACCCAAGGACAGGGGACCCCTCTGGGGCCAACGTCCTGACTTTC
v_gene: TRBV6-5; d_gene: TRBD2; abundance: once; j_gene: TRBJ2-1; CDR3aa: CASSYTSGSSYNEQFF; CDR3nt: TGTGCCAGCAGTTACACGAGCGGGAGCTCCTACAATGAGCAGTTCTTC
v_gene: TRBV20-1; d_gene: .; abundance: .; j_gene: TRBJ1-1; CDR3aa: CSASIGTPNTEAFF; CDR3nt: TGCAGTGCTAGTATAGGGACTCCGAACACTGAAGCTTTCTTT
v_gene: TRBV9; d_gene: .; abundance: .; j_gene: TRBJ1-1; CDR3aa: CASSPSGAEAFF; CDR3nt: TGTGCCAGCAGCCCGTCGGGAGCTGAAGCTTTCTTT
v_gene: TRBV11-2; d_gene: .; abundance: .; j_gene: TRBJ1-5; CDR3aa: CASSLGQGRNQPQHF; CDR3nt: TGTGCCAGCAGCTTAGGGCAGGGGCGCAATCAGCCCCAGCATTTT
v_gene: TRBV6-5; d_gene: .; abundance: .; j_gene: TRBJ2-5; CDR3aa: CASNRGSQETQYF; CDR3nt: TGTGCCAGCAACCGTGGCAGCCAAGAGACCCAGTACTTC
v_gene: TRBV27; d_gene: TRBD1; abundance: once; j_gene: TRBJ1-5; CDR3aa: CASSPRDRSNQPQHF; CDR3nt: TGTGCCAGCAGTCCCCGGGACAGATCCAATCAGCCCCAGCATTTT
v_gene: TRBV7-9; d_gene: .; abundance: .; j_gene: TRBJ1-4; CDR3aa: CASSPRIATNEKLFF; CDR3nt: TGTGCCAGCAGCCCCCGTATCGCAACTAATGAAAAACTGTTTTTT
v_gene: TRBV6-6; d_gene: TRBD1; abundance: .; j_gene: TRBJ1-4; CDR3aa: CASSKVQGMFEKLFF; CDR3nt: TGTGCCAGCAGTAAAGTACAGGGGATGTTTGAAAAACTGTTTTTT
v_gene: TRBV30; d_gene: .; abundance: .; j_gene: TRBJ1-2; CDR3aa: CGGGVYGYTF; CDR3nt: TGTGGCGGAGGGGTCTATGGCTACACCTTC
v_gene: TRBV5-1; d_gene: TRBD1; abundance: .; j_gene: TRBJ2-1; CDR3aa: CASSLGGQGAFEQFF; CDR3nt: TGCGCCAGCAGCTTGGGGGGACAGGGGGCTTTTGAGCAGTTCTTC
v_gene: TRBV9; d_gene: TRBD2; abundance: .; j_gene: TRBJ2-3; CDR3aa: CASSPWGGSSTDTQYF; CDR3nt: TGTGCCAGCAGCCCCTGGGGGGGGTCTAGCACAGATACGCAGTATTTT
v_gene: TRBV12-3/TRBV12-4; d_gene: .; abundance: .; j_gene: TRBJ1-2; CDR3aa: CASSATGNGYTF; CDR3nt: TGTGCCAGCAGTGCGACGGGAAATGGCTACACCTTC
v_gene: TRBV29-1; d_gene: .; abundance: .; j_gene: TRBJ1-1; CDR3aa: CSVTSRGKYSGDTEAFF; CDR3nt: TGCAGCGTTACCAGTAGGGGAAAGTATAGTGGTGACACTGAAGCTTTCTTT
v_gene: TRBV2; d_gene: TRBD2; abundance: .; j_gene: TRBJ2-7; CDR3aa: CASNLAGVGAYEQYF; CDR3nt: TGTGCCAGCAATTTAGCGGGAGTTGGGGCCTACGAGCAGTACTTC
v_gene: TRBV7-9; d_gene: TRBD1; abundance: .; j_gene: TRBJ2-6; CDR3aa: CASSIGQGSGANVLTF; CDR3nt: TGTGCCAGCAGCATTGGACAGGGCTCTGGGGCCAACGTCCTGACTTTC